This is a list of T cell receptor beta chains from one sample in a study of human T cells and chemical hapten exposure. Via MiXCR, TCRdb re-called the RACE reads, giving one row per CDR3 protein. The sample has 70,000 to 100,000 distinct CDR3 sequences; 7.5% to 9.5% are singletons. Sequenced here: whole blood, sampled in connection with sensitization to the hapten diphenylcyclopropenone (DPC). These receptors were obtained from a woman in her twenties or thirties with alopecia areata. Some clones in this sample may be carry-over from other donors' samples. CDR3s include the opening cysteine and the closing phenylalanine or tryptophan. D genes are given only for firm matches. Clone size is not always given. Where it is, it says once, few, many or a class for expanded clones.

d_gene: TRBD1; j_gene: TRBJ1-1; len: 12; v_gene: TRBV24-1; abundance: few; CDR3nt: TGTGCCACCAGTGCCCGGACAGGTGAAGCTTTCTTT; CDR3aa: CATSARTGEAFF
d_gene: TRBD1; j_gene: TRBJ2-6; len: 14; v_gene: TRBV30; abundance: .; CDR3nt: TGTGCCTGGAACAGGGGAACGAGGGCCAACGTCCTGACTTTC; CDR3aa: CAWNRGTRANVLTF
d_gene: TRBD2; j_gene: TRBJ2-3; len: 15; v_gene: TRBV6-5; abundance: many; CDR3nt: TGTGCCAGCAGTTACGCGGGGGGGCTTCCAGATACGCAGTATTTT; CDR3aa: CASSYAGGLPDTQYF
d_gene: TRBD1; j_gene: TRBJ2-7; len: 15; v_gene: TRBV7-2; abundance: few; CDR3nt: TGTGCCAGCAGCCGTGACAGGGTTAGCTCCTACGAGCAGTACTTC; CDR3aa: CASSRDRVSSYEQYF
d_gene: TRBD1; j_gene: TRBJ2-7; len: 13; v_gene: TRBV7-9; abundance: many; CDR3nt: TGTGCCAGCAGCCCCGGACAGGGGTCCGAGCAGTACTTC; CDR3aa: CASSPGQGSEQYF
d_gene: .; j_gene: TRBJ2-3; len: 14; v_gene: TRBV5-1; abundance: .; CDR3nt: TGCGCCAGCAGCTTTAAAGGGGGGGCAGATACGCAGTATTTT; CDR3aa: CASSFKGGADTQYF
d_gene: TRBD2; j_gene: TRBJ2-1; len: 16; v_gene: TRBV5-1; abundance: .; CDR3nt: TGCGCCAGCAGCCCCACACTAGCGGGGGCTTACAATGAGCAGTTCTTC; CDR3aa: CASSPTLAGAYNEQFF
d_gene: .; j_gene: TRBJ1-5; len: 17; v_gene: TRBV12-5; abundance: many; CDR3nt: TGTGCTAGTGGTTTGGCACCGGGCGAAACCCTCCGGGAACCCCAGCATTTT; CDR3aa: CASGLAPGETLREPQHF
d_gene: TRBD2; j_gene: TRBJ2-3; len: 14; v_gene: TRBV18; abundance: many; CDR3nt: TGTGCCAGCTCCCTCGGGGGGGCAACAGATACGCAGTATTTT; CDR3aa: CASSLGGATDTQYF
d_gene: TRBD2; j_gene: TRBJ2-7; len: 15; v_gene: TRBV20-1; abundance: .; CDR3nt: TGCAGTGCTAGAAGTCTCCAAAGTAGCGGGCGCGAGCAGTACTTC; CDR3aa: CSARSLQSSGREQYF
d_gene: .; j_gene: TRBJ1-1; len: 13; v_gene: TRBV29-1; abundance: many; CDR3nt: TGCAGCGTTCAGGGGCGCATGGACACTGAAGCTTTCTTT; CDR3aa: CSVQGRMDTEAFF
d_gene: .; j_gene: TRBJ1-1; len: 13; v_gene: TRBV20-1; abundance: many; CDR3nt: TGCAGTGCTCCGGGACATATGAACACTGAAGCTTTCTTT; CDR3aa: CSAPGHMNTEAFF
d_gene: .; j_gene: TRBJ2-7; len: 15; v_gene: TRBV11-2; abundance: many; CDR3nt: TGTGCCAGCAGCCTAGTCCGAGGGAACTCCTACGAGCAGTACTTC; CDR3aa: CASSLVRGNSYEQYF
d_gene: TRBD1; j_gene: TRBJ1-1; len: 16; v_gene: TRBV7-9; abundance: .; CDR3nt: TGTGCCAGCAGCTTAGCGTTCAAACAGGGGGCGCAGGAAGCTTTCTTT; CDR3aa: CASSLAFKQGAQEAFF
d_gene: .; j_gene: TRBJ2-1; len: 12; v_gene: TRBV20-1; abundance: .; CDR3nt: TGCAGTGCTCAAGGCGGGGATGAAGGACCGTTCTTC; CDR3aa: CSAQGGDEGPFF
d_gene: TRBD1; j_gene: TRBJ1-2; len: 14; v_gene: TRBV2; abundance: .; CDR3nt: TGTGCCAGCAGCAATGGACAGGGAAGATATGGCTACACCTTC; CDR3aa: CASSNGQGRYGYTF